Below, 22 T cell receptor beta chains from the same sample are listed, as sequenced in a study of cytomegalovirus exposure and HLA in healthy donors. Primers for the PCR totalled 60 Vbeta and 13 Jbeta. Assay used: immunoSEQ multiplex PCR; TCRdb lists only in-frame clones, some missing. There are over 150,000 clones in the sample; around 80% occur only once, and 5.6% lies in the top ten. Source material: PBMCs. These receptors were obtained from a woman in her thirties or forties in good health and CMV-seropositive.

This clone has just a few counts. V is TRBV27 and J is TRBJ1-3; D is unresolved. Germline lookup yields CDR1 MNHEY and CDR2 SMNVEV (reference sequence). The CDR3 is 14 residues long. V was cut by 5 bases and J by 1 base, with 9 bases left in between. DNA of the CDR3: TGTGCCAGCAGTGAAGATAGATCTGGAAACACCATATATTTT. Protein product: CASSEDRSGNTIYF.

This clone was observed a handful of times. The chain recombines TRBV4-1 with TRBJ2-5, with TRBD1 as a possible D gene (6 bases). The DNA end favors TRBJ2-7, so the J call may be wrong. The V gene's germline CDR1 is MGHRA and CDR2 YSYEKL. This CDR3 contains 14 residues. The CDR3 bases are TGCGCCAGCAGCCAGCCGGGACATTCGGGCGAGCAGTACTTC. Translated: CASSQPGHSGEQYF.

The chain combines TRBV6-1 with TRBJ2-2; tentatively, D is TRBD2 (6 bases). The length of the CDR3 is 19 residues. V gave up 2 bases and J gave up 6 bases, with 25 bases separating them. In germline, CDR1 is MNHNS, CDR2 SASEGT. The chain's CDR3 is CASSETGYRRGYESGELFF. The CDR3 DNA reads TGTGCCAGCAGTGAAACTGGATATAGGCGGGGATACGAGTCCGGGGAGCTGTTTTTT.

This clone has a single count. The J gene is TRBJ2-1, the V gene TRBV5-4, with 8 bases aligning to TRBD2. This CDR3 region has 17 residues. Germline CDR1 SGHNT, CDR2 YYREEE (reference sequence). The V gene end was trimmed by 2 bases and the J gene end by 8 bases; junction bases not matched to a gene: 15. The CDR3 reads CASSFLRLAKEEDEQFF. The CDR3 bases are TGTGCCAGCAGCTTCCTTCGACTAGCGAAAGAGGAAGATGAGCAGTTCTTC. The entire variable domain, with the rest obtained from reference TRBV5-4 and TRBJ2-1, is as follows: ETGVTQSPTHLIKTRGQQVTLRCSSQSGHNTVSWYQQALGQGPQFIFQYYREEENGRGNFPPRFSGLQFPNYSSELNVNALELDDSALYLCASSFLRLAKEEDEQFFGPGTRLTVL.

The chain links TRBV27 to TRBJ1-1; D unclear. The CDR3 length is 18 residues. The V gene's germline CDR1 is MNHEY and CDR2 SMNVEV (reference sequence). V lost 3 bases to trimming and J lost 0 bases, with 20 bases between them. The CDR3 sequence: CASSFAPSSHSMNTEAFF. CDR3 in DNA: TGTGCCAGCAGTTTTGCCCCCTCATCGCATTCTATGAACACTGAAGCTTTCTTT.

The rearrangement uses TRBV30 and TRBJ2-7; tentatively, D is TRBD2 (5 bases). Trimming pared 2 bases from V and 6 bases from J, leaving 17 bases between. The germline gives CDR1 GTSNPN, CDR2 SVGIG (reference sequence). The CDR3 is made up of 14 amino acids. Written as DNA, the CDR3 is TGTGCCTGGAGTCTAGCCTCTGGGTTTTCCGAGCAGTACTTC. Translation gives CAWSLASGFSEQYF.

This chain links TRBV4-1 with TRBJ2-7, with TRBD1 as a possible D gene (5 bases). V lost 0 bases and J lost 0, with 12 bases in between. The CDR3 sequence is 16 residues long. Germline V gene lookup returns CDR1 MGHRA and CDR2 YSYEKL. The CDR3 DNA sequence: TGCGCCAGCAGCCAAGAATCCCAGGGCCTCTCCTACGAGCAGTACTTC. This gives the protein CASSQESQGLSYEQYF.

This chain links TRBV11-3 with TRBJ1-1; 7 bases align to TRBD1. The germline V gene has CDR1 SGHNT and CDR2 YENEEA. This CDR3 has 13 residues. Trimming took 2 bases from V and 6 from J; bases not matched to a gene: 3. DNA of the CDR3: TGTGCCAGCAGCTTACAGGGGGTCGCTGAAGCTTTCTTT. This gives the protein CASSLQGVAEAFF. Based on the CDR3 plus reference TRBV11-3 and TRBJ1-1, the full variable domain is EAGVVQSPRYKIIEKKQPVAFWCNPISGHNTLYWYLQNLGQGPELLIRYENEEAVDDSQLPKDRFSAERLKGVDSTLKIQPAELGDSAVYLCASSLQGVAEAFFGQGTRLTVV.

This chain links TRBV10-2 with TRBJ2-7; 15 bases fit TRBD2. With 8 bases clipped from V and 7 bases from J, the junction kept 6 bases outside the gene matches. Per germline, CDR1 WSHSY and CDR2 SAAADI. The CDR3 consists of 14 residues. This CDR3 is CASQGLAGGVEQYF. For the CDR3, the DNA is TGCGCCAGCCAGGGACTAGCGGGAGGAGTAGAGCAGTACTTC.

V is TRBV7-6 and J is TRBJ2-2; the match to TRBD2 covers 11 bases. The CDR3 spans 17 residues. Losses at the gene ends were 3 bases for V and 2 bases for J; bases not matched to a gene: 5. Germline assignment: CDR1 SGHVS and CDR2 FNYEAQ. The CDR3 loop is CASSFDGLAGNTGELFF. The CDR3 DNA is TGTGCCAGCAGCTTCGACGGACTAGCGGGTAACACCGGGGAGCTGTTTTTT.

This clone showed up just a few times. The rearrangement joins TRBV19 to TRBJ1-5, with TRBD1 matching 9 bases. Germline CDR1 LNHDA, CDR2 SQIVND (reference sequence). V was pared by 7 bases and J by 4 bases, with 2 bases of the junction left unmatched. This CDR3 has 13 amino acids. CDR3 sequence (DNA): TGTGCCAGTAAGGACAGGGGTAATCAGCCCCAGCATTTT. Protein: CASKDRGNQPQHF.

The gene calls are TRBV10-1 and TRBJ2-7, with 10 bases fitting TRBD1. CDR3 length: 15 residues. Unmatched junction bases numbered 6, after V lost 6 bases and J lost 1 base. The germline CDR1 and CDR2 sequences are WNHNN and SYGVQD (reference sequence). The CDR3 region has the DNA TGCGCCAGCAGCCGGGACAGGGGCCCATCCTACGAGCAGTACTTC. The encoded protein is CASSRDRGPSYEQYF.

The gene calls are TRBV11-2 and TRBJ2-3; weak D call: TRBD1 (6 bases). This CDR3 spans 13 amino acids. Trimming shortened V by 6 bases and J by 4 bases, and 11 bases separated the two germline ends. CDR1 is SGHAT and CDR2 is FQNNGV in the germline V gene. CDR3 coding DNA: TGTGCCAGCAGTATGACAGGTCCAGATACGCAGTATTTT. It is translated as CASSMTGPDTQYF.

The chain couples TRBV27 to TRBJ1-2; a weak D match, TRBD1 (6 bases). Germline V gives CDR1 MNHEY, CDR2 SMNVEV (reference sequence). The CDR3 runs 16 residues. V gave up 6 bases and J gave up 1 base, with 18 bases separating them. The CDR3 loop is CASSGSGTLYNYGYTF. The CDR3 DNA reads as TGTGCCAGCAGCGGATCCGGGACACTCTATAACTATGGCTACACCTTC.

The chain couples TRBV11-3 to TRBJ2-7; possibly TRBD2 for D (5 bases). Germline V CDR1 and CDR2: SGHNT, YENEEA. Trimming removed 7 bases from V and 7 bases from J, with 17 bases in between. This CDR3 is built from 13 residues. The DNA for the CDR3 is TGTGCCAGCACGAAGGAGGCCTCCGGAGAGCAGTACTTC. Protein: CASTKEASGEQYF.

The CDR3: CASSPTLADSNYGYTF. CDR3 DNA sequence: TGTGCCAGCAGCCCGACCTTGGCGGACAGTAACTATGGCTACACCTTC. This sequence joins TRBV5-6 and TRBJ1-2; D might be TRBD1 (6 bases). The CDR3 is 16 residues long. Germline CDR1 reads SGHDT; CDR2 reads YYEEEE. V lost 4 bases, J lost 1 base, and 17 bases lay in between. The entire variable domain, with the rest obtained from reference TRBV5-6 and TRBJ1-2, is as follows: DAGVTQSPTHLIKTRGQQVTLRCSPKSGHDTVSWYQQALGQGPQFIFQYYEEEERQRGNFPDRFSGHQFPNYSSELNVNALLLGDSALYLCASSPTLADSNYGYTFGSGTRLTVV.

The chain joins TRBV18 to TRBJ1-1; TRBD1 is a possible D gene (6 bases). From germline, CDR1 is KGHSH and CDR2 LQKENI. This CDR3 comprises 14 residues. Trimming shortened V by 6 bases and J by 4 bases, and 15 bases separated the two germline ends. The CDR3 DNA reads as TGTGCCAGCTCCCACACACAGGGTACCACTGAAGCTTTCTTT. Amino acids: CASSHTQGTTEAFF.

CDR3 DNA sequence: TGTGCCAGCTCACCGGGACAGCCAGGGAACACTGAAGCTTTCTTT. It encodes CASSPGQPGNTEAFF. This chain joins TRBV18 and TRBJ1-1; 7 nucleotides match TRBD1. In germline, CDR1 is KGHSH, CDR2 LQKENI. V was clipped by 3 bases and J by 1 base; unmatched bases: 5. The CDR3 totals 15 residues.

The chain employs TRBV5-1 and TRBJ1-1; possibly TRBD1 for D (6 bases). The CDR3 length is 15 residues. Germline V gene data show CDR1 as SGHRS and CDR2 as YFSETQ. The V gene lost 4 bases and the J gene lost 6 bases, with 19 bases spanning the gap. CDR3 region: CASSPHRVRGSEAFF. The CDR3 DNA sequence: TGCGCCAGCAGCCCACACAGGGTGAGAGGGTCTGAAGCTTTCTTT.

This rearrangement joins TRBV6-5 to TRBJ2-7; D unclear. Trimming stripped 7 bases from V and 2 bases from J, with 12 bases between. CDR3 size: 13 residues. Germline CDR1 and CDR2: MNHEY and SVGAGI. The CDR3 bases are TGTGCCAGCACCTCGACACGAACCTACGAGCAGTACTTC. Translating gives CASTSTRTYEQYF.

This clone was counted a few times. The chain is built from TRBV27 and TRBJ2-4, with D possibly matching TRBD1 (6 bases). With 6 bases removed from V and 8 bases from J, the gap between germline ends came to 14 bases. This CDR3 has 13 amino acids. CDR1 and CDR2 (germline): MNHEY, SMNVEV (reference sequence). The DNA for the CDR3 is TGTGCCAGCAGATTACAGGGTAGAGACATTCAGTACTTC. It codes for CASRLQGRDIQYF.

The chain joins TRBV5-1 to TRBJ1-2; 7 nucleotides agree with TRBD1. The CDR3 length is 15 residues. V dropped 4 bases and J dropped 4; count of bases not matched to a gene: 10. The V gene's germline CDR1 is SGHRS and CDR2 YFSETQ. The CDR3: CASSETGARGYGYTF. The CDR3 DNA is TGCGCCAGCAGCGAAACAGGGGCCCGGGGCTATGGCTACACCTTC.